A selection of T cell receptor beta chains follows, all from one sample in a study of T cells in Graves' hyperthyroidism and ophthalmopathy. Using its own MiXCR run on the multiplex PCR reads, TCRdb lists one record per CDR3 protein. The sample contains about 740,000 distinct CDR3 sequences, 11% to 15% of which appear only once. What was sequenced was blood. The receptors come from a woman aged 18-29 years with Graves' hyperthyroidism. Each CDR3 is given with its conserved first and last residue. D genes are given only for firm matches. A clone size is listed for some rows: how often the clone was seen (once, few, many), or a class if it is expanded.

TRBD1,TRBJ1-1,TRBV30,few,TGTGCCTGGAGTACCCGGACAGGGATGGGCACTGAAGCTTTCTTT,CAWSTRTGMGTEAFF
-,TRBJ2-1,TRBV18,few,TGTGCCAGCTCACCACTTCTACCTAGCGTCATAACAAGGGGGAATGAGCAGTTCTTC,CASSPLLPSVITRGNEQFF
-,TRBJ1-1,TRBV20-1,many,TGCAGTGCTAGAGATCTGAGCTCGGGAACTGAAGCTTTCTTT,CSARDLSSGTEAFF
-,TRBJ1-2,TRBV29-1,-,TGCAGCGTTGTGAAGGGGACCTATGGCTACACCTTC,CSVVKGTYGYTF
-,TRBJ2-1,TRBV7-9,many,TGTGCCAGCAGAGGAGGGATCAATGAGCAGTTCTTC,CASRGGINEQFF
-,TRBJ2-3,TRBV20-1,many,TGCAGTGCTAGAGATCGACCCTCCGGTACGCAGTATTTT,CSARDRPSGTQYF
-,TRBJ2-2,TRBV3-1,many,TGTGCCAGCAGCTCACAGGGTCAGGCCGGGGAGCTGTTTTTT,CASSSQGQAGELFF
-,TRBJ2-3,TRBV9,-,TGTGCCAGCGGCGCGGACCTCACAGATACGCAGTATTTT,CASGADLTDTQYF
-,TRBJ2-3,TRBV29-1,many,TGCAGCGTTGTGGCCCATGGAACAGATACGCAGTATTTT,CSVVAHGTDTQYF
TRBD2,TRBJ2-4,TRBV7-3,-,TGTGCCAGCAGCTTATCCGGGACTAAGAACATTCAGTACTTC,CASSLSGTKNIQYF
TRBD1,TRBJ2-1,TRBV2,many,TGTGCCAGCAGTTTCGGGACAGGTTACAATGAGCAGTTCTTC,CASSFGTGYNEQFF
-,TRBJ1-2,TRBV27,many,TGTGCCAGCAGAAGTTTCCCCAGTACCATGGGCTACACCTTC,CASRSFPSTMGYTF
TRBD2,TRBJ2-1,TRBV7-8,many,TGTGCCAGCAGCTTCCGGACTAGCGGGAACTCTGAGCAGTTCTTC,CASSFRTSGNSEQFF